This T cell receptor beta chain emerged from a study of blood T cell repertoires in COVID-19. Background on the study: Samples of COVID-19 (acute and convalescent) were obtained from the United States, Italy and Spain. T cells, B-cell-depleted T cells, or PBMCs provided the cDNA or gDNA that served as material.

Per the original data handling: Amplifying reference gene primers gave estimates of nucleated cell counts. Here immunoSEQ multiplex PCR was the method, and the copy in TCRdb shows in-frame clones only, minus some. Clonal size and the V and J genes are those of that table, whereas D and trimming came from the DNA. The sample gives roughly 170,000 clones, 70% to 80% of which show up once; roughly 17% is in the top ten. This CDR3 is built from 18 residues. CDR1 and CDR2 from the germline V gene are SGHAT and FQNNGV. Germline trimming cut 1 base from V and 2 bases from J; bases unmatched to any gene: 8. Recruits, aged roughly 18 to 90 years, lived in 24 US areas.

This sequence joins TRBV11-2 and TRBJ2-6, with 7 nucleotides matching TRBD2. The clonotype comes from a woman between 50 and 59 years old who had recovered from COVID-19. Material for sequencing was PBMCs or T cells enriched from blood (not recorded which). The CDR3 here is CASSLVSSRGAGANVLTF. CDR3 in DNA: TGTGCCAGCAGCTTAGTATCTAGCCGGGGGGCTGGGGCCAACGTCCTGACTTTC.